These 17 T cell receptor beta chains came from one sample sequenced in a study of T-cell memory formation after mild COVID-19. TCRdb fed the 5' RACE reads into MiXCR, producing one record per CDR3 protein. In the table there are some 280,000 distinct CDR3 sequences, around 15% of which are singletons. Sequenced input: PBMCs or a T cell subset sorted from them (not recorded which). The receptor source for this set is a man aged 18-30 years who had mild COVID-19 (a few samples of this study predate the infection). Cell type and time point are not known.

This clonotype appeared a few times. V gene TRBV20-1 combines with J gene TRBJ2-7; TRBD2 matches at 7 bases. The CDR3 has 12 amino acids. Per germline, CDR1 DFQATT and CDR2 SNEGSKA (reference sequence). J lost 4 bases, V lost 3 bases, and 3 bases had no gene match. The CDR3 DNA reads as TGCAGTGCTAGCGGGGGGTCTTACGAGCAGTACGTC. The encoded protein is CSASGGSYEQYV.

Only a few counts were recorded for this clonotype. V and J are TRBV9 and TRBJ2-5, with D perhaps TRBD2 (6 bases). V gave up 4 bases and J gave up 7 bases, with 8 bases separating them. Germline V gene sequence: CDR1 SGDLS, CDR2 YYNGEE. The CDR3 is made up of 11 amino acids. CDR3 amino acids: CASSPGGTQYF. As DNA, the CDR3 is TGTGCCAGCAGCCCCGGGGGGACCCAGTACTTC.

The V and J genes are TRBV2 and TRBJ1-5, with 10 bases that match TRBD1. The junction had 9 bases not matched to a gene; V was cut back by 5 bases and J by 5 bases. The germline gives CDR1 SNHLY, CDR2 FYNNEI. The CDR3 runs 16 residues. The CDR3 sequence: CASSRPTGGSDQPQHF. The CDR3 DNA reads TGTGCCAGCAGTAGACCGACAGGGGGCTCGGATCAGCCCCAGCATTTT.

DNA of the CDR3: TGTGCCAGCAGCGGACAGGATTATGGCTACACCTTC. Translation: CASSGQDYGYTF. V is TRBV12-3 or TRBV12-4 and J is TRBJ1-2; 7 nucleotides match TRBD1. The length of the CDR3 is 12 residues. The trim removed 6 bases at V and 5 bases at J, leaving 3 bases unmatched.

V gene TRBV7-3 combines with J gene TRBJ2-3; D is perhaps TRBD1 (5 bases). Germline lookup yields CDR1 SGHTA and CDR2 FQGTGA. V was trimmed by 5 bases and J by 6 bases, leaving 12 bases between them. The CDR3 length is 13 residues. In DNA form, the CDR3 reads TGTGCCAGCAGCAACCAGGGAACCGATACGCAGTATTTT. It yields the protein CASSNQGTDTQYF. Drawing the rest from reference TRBV7-3 and TRBJ2-3, the complete variable domain is GAGVSQTPSNKVTEKGKYVELRCDPISGHTALYWYRQSLGQGPEFLIYFQGTGAADDSGLPNDRFFAVRPEGSVSTLKIQRTERGDSAVYLCASSNQGTDTQYFGPGTRLTVL.

This chain connects TRBV5-4 to TRBJ2-3; D is possibly TRBD2 (6 bases). Germline V gene sequence: CDR1 SGHNT, CDR2 YYREEE (reference sequence). V was cut by 4 bases and J by 1 base, with 16 bases left in between. The length of the CDR3 is 16 residues. CDR3: CASSPTGTEGTDTQYF. In DNA form, the CDR3 reads TGTGCCAGCAGCCCCACCGGGACTGAGGGCACAGATACGCAGTATTTT.

This rearrangement joins TRBV6-5 to TRBJ2-3, with 7 bases fitting TRBD2. After removal of 2 bases from V and 3 bases from J, the junction contained 2 bases not matched to a gene. CDR3 length equals 14 residues. CDR1 and CDR2 from the germline V gene are MNHEY and SVGAGI. This chain's CDR3 is CASSYRGGTDTQYF. The CDR3 DNA is TGTGCCAGCAGTTACCGCGGGGGAACAGATACGCAGTATTTT.

This clonotype was recorded a few times. This chain joins TRBV29-1 and TRBJ2-3; D possibly uses TRBD1 or TRBD2 (6 bases each). The germline gives CDR1 SQVTM, CDR2 ANQGSEA. This CDR3 has 13 residues. The germline V and J ends were trimmed by 7 bases and 2 bases, with 13 bases remaining between them. CDR3 DNA: TGCAGCGCCGGAGGGGGAAACACAGATACGCAGTATTTT. It encodes CSAGGGNTDTQYF.

This clonotype was counted ten times or more. The chain recombines TRBV6-2 or TRBV6-3 with TRBJ2-5; D not certain. The germline gives CDR1 MNHEY, CDR2 SVGEGT. This CDR3 region has 11 residues. The V end was cut by 6 bases, the J end by 7 bases, with 9 bases between. The CDR3: CASRRGGTQYF. CDR3 DNA: TGTGCCAGCAGAAGAGGCGGGACCCAGTACTTC.

The V gene is TRBV4-1, the J gene TRBJ2-2; possible D gene TRBD1, 6 bases. Trimming stripped 6 bases from V and 4 bases from J, with 9 bases between. The CDR3 has 13 residues. The V gene's germline CDR1 is MGHRA and CDR2 YSYEKL. CDR3 amino acids: CASRGQSTGELFF. The CDR3 DNA follows: TGCGCCAGCAGAGGACAGAGCACCGGGGAGCTGTTTTTT.

This chain joins TRBV10-3 and TRBJ2-1; 11 bases are a match to TRBD2. Per the germline V gene, CDR1 is ENHRY and CDR2 is SYGVKD. CDR3 size: 14 residues. Trimming took 11 bases from V and 7 from J; bases not matched to a gene: 10. For the CDR3, the DNA is TGTGCCGTTTCTCTAGCGGGGGGCCCGAATGAGCAGTTCTTC. Protein: CAVSLAGGPNEQFF.

This clonotype was counted ten times or more. This rearrangement joins TRBV6-2 or TRBV6-3 to TRBJ2-2; the match to TRBD2 covers 7 bases. The V gene's germline CDR1 is MNHEY and CDR2 SVGEGT. V dropped 3 bases and J dropped 6; count of bases not matched to a gene: 7. The CDR3 sequence is 15 residues long. This chain's CDR3 is CASSYPRGRAGELFF. Here the CDR3 DNA reads TGTGCCAGCAGTTATCCGCGGGGGAGGGCCGGGGAGCTGTTTTTT.

This clonotype was counted only a few times. V is TRBV3-1 and J is TRBJ2-4; D remains unclear. Germline loops: CDR1 LGHDT, CDR2 YNNKEL (reference sequence). The CDR3 extends over 16 amino acids. V was shortened by 6 bases and J by 4 bases, with 19 bases between the two germline ends. CDR3: CASSPRVLKDKNIQYF. CDR3 in DNA: TGTGCCAGCAGTCCCCGGGTCTTAAAGGATAAAAACATTCAGTACTTC.

This chain links TRBV12-3 or TRBV12-4 with TRBJ1-1, with D unresolved. V was clipped by 6 bases and J by 7 bases, with 12 bases between them. This CDR3 contains 12 residues. This chain's CDR3 is CASSLGMNEAFF. The CDR3 coding sequence is TGTGCCAGCAGCCTTGGAATGAATGAAGCTTTCTTT.

The chain carries TRBV7-9 and TRBJ2-7; D not resolved. The CDR3 is made up of 16 amino acids. The germline CDR1 and CDR2 sequences are SEHNR and FQNEAQ (reference sequence). The ends were cut back, 5 bases at V and 0 bases at J, with 17 bases in the middle. The CDR3 sequence is CASSPITVGSSYEQYF. CDR3 nucleotide sequence: TGTGCCAGCAGCCCTATAACGGTCGGTAGCTCCTACGAGCAGTACTTC. Full variable domain (missing parts from reference TRBV7-9 and TRBJ2-7): DTGVSQNPRHKITKRGQNVTFRCDPISEHNRLYWYRQTLGQGPEFLTYFQNEAQLEKSRLLSDRFSAERPKGSFSTLEIQRTEQGDSAMYLCASSPITVGSSYEQYFGPGTRLTVT.

The chain links TRBV4-2 to TRBJ2-5, with TRBD2 as a possible D gene (5 bases). The germline CDR1 and CDR2 sequences are LGHNA and YNFKEQ. The CDR3 loop spans 16 amino acids. With 1 base removed from V and 1 base from J, the gap between germline ends came to 13 bases. CDR3 loop: CASSQATLASQETQYF. For the CDR3, the DNA is TGTGCCAGCAGCCAAGCCACGTTAGCGAGCCAAGAGACCCAGTACTTC.

This clonotype is categorized as medium-sized. The rearrangement uses TRBV4-1 and TRBJ2-7; D might be TRBD1 (7 bases). In germline, CDR1 is MGHRA, CDR2 YSYEKL. The CDR3 extends over 15 amino acids. Trimming took off 4 bases at V and 0 bases at J, with 13 bases between the two ends. CDR3 sequence (DNA): TGCGCCAGCAGCCTCAGGGGGGAAAGCTCCTACGAGCAGTACTTC. This encodes CASSLRGESSYEQYF.